The sequence of this TCR beta chain was determined in a study of early T cells in non-severe SARS-CoV-2 infection. Individual cDNA molecules were tagged with unique molecular identifiers. TCRdb passed the 5' RACE reads through MiXCR, listing each CDR3 protein once. The table shows fewer than 55,000 distinct CDR3 sequences, with 6% to 8.5% occurring only once. The CDR3 consists of 14 residues. V dropped 6 bases and J dropped 6; count of bases not matched to a gene: 4. The germline V gene has CDR1 ENHRY and CDR2 SYGVKD. This clonotype was seen more than once but under ten times. This receptor was identified in an adult who was a healthcare worker with PCR-confirmed SARS-CoV-2 infection or an uninfected control (not recorded which). This sequence joins TRBV10-3 and TRBJ2-3, with 12 bases identical to TRBD2. The sample consisted of whole blood. The DNA for the CDR3 is TGTGCCATCAGGACTAGCGGGGGTGGTGATACGCAGTATTTT. It translates to CAIRTSGGGDTQYF.